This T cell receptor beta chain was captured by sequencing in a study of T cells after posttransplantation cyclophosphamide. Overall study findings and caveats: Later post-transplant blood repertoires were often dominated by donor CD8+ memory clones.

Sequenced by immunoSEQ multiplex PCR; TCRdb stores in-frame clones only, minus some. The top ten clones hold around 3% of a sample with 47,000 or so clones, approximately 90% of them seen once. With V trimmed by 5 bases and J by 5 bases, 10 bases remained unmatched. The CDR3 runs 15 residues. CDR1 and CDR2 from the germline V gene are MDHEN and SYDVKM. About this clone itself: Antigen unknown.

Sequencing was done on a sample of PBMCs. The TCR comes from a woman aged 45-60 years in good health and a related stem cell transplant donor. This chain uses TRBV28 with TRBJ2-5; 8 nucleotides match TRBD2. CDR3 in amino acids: CASSTGGAPSETQYF. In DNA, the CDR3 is TGTGCCAGCAGTACGGGGGGGGCCCCCTCGGAGACCCAGTACTTC. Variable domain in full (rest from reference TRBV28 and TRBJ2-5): DVKVTQSSRYLVKRTGEKVFLECVQDMDHENMFWYRQDPGLGLRLIYFSYDVKMKEKGDIPEGYSVSREKKERFSLILESASTNQTSMYLCASSTGGAPSETQYFGPGTRLLVL.